The clone carrying this T cell receptor beta chain has a handful of counts. As yet, its antigen is unknown. It was with a sample-barcoded 5' primer and a J-beta primer mix that a second PCR of roughly 7 to 12 cycles was run. TCRdb re-analysed the 5' RACE reads in MiXCR, keeping a single row per CDR3 protein. The data contain just under 550,000 distinct CDR3 sequences, nearly 25% of them singletons. The data originate from a study of blood T cells in healthy people across ages. Study summary: Template switching picked up about one barcoded beta molecule for each two T cells. Broader study findings: The diversity estimates, figures obtained from one million T cells, were considered underestimates. Both higher diversity and more naive CD4+ cells marked long-lived donors when set against aged donors.

Per germline, CDR1 SGHRS and CDR2 YFSETQ. Trimming took off 4 bases at V and 1 base at J, with 14 bases between the two ends. The CDR3 is 15 residues long. The same sample was also studied in work on T cells of mothers and their children.

Sequenced material: blood. The rearrangement joins TRBV5-1 to TRBJ2-5; D is unclear. The TCR was taken from a boy between 10 and 17 years old in good health. The CDR3 DNA sequence: TGCGCCAGCAGCCTGAGCGCCAACATCCAAGAGACCCAGTACTTC. Its translation is CASSLSANIQETQYF. Full variable domain (rest looked up from reference TRBV5-1 and TRBJ2-5): KAGVTQTPRYLIKTRGQQVTLSCSPISGHRSVSWYQQTPGQGLQFLFEYFSETQRNKGNFPGRFSGRQFSNSRSEMNVSTLELGDSALYLCASSLSANIQETQYFGPGTRLLVL.